Given below is one T cell receptor beta chain in context. This sample stems from a study of blood T cell repertoires in COVID-19. At the level of the study: Sample material is recorded as cDNA or gDNA derived from T cells, B-cell-depleted T cells, or PBMCs.

Self-reported history from a screening survey and questionnaire set each donor's cohort. The CDR3 runs to 16 residues. Germline trimming cut 1 base from V and 3 bases from J; bases unmatched to any gene: 7. From germline, CDR1 is LNHNV and CDR2 YYDKDF (reference sequence). Only in-frame clones appear in the TCRdb table, and some are missing; sequencing was by immunoSEQ multiplex PCR. The table lists some 200,000 clones, 83% of them singletons. Input material: PBMCs or T cells enriched from blood (not recorded which). This sequence originates from a woman aged 50 to 65 who had been exposed to COVID-19. The V and J genes are TRBV15 and TRBJ2-3; 7 nucleotides agree with TRBD1. CDR3 sequence: CATSRAYRGGTDTQYF. The CDR3 DNA reads TGTGCCACCAGCAGAGCTTACAGGGGCGGGACAGATACGCAGTATTTT.